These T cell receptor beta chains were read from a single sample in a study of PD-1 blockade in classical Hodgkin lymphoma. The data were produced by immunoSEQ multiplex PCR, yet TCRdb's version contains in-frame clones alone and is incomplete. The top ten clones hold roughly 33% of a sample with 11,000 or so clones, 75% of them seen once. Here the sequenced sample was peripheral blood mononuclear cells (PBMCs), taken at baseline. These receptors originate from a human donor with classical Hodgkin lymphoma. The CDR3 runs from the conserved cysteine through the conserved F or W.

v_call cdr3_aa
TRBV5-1 CASSFSWGQLNEQFF
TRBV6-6 CASSYEGTGGSPLHF
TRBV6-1 CASSDPGTGRDEQYF
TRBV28 CASSSPRTRLAKNIQYF
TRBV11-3 CASSSPGGLASLSSYEQYF
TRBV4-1 CASSHPGAPNTEAFF
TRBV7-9 CASSLAQGSGNTIYF
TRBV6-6 CASSFQTGPNYGYTF
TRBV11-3 CASSLVRTGELFF
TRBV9 CASSVEGMKMETQYF
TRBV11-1 CASSLTEDSPLHF
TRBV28 CASSFVGQWEKLFF
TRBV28 CASSGSDRWPIGYTF
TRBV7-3 CASSLRGSRDEQFF
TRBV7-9 CASSGAQETQYF
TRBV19 CASRGASGSGELFF
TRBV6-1 CASSSWEITYEQYF
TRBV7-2 CASSLSGGNTGELFF
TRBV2 CASTRKGAGEKLFF
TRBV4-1 CASSQDITGFYNEQFF